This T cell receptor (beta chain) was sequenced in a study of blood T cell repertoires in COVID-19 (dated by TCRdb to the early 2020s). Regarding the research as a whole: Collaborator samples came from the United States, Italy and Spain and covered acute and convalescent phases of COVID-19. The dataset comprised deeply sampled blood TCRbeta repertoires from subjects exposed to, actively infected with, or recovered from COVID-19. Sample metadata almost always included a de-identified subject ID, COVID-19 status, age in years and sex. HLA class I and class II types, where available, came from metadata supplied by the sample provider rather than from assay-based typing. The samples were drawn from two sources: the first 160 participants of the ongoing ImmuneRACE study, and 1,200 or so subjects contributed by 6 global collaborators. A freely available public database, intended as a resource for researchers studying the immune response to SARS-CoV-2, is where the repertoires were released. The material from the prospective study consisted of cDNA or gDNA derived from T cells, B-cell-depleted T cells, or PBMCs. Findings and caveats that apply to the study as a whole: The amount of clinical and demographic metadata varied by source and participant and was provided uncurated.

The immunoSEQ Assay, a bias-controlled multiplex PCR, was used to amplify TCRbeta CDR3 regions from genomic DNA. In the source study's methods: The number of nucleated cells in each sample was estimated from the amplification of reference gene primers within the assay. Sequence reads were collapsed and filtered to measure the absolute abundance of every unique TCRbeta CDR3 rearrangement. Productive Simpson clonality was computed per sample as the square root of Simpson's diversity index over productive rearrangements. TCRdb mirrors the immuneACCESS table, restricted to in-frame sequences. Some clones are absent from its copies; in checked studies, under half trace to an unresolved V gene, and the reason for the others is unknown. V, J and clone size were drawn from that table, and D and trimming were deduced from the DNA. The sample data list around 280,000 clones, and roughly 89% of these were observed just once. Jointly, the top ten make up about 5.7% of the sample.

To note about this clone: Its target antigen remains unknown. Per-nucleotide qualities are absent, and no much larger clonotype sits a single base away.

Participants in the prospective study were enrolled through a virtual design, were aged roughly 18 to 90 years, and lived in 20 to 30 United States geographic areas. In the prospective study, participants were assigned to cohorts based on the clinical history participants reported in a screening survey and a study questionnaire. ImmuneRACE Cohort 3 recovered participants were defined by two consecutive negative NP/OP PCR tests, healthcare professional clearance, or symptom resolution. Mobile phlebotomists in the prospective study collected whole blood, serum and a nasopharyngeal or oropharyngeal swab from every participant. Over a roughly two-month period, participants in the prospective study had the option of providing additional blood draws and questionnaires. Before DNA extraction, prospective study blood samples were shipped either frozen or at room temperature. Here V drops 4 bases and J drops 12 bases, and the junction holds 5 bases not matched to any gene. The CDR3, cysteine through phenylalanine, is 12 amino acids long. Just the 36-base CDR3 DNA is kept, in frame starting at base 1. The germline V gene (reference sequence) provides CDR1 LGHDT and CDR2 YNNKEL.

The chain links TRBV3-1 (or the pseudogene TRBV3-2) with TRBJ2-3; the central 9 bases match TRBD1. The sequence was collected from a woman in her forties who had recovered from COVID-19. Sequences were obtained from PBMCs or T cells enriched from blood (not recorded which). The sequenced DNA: TGTGCCAGCAGCCCACGGACAGGGGTCCAGTATTTT. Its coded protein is CASSPRTGVQYF.